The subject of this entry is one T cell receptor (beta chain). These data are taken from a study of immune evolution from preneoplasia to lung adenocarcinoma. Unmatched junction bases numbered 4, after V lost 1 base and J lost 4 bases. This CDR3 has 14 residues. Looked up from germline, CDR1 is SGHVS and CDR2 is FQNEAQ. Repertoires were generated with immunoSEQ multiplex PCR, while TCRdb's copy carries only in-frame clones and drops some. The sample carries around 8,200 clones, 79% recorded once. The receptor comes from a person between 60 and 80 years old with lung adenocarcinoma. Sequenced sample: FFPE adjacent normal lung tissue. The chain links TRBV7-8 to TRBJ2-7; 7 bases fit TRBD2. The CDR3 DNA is TGTGCCAGCAGCTTAGGGAGCGGGACTTACGAGCAGTACTTC. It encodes CASSLGSGTYEQYF. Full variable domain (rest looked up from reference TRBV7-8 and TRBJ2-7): GAGVSQSPRYKVAKRGQDVALRCDPISGHVSLFWYQQALGQGPEFLTYFQNEAQLDKSGLPSDRFFAERPEGSVSTLKIQRTQQEDSAVYLCASSLGSGTYEQYFGPGTRLTVT.